This T cell receptor beta chain was sequenced for a study of blood T cell repertoires in COVID-19. Study-wide background: Specimens from acute and convalescent COVID-19 originated in the United States, Italy and Spain. The analysed material was cDNA or gDNA that came from T cells, B-cell-depleted T cells, or PBMCs.

This CDR3 has 15 amino acids. CDR1 and CDR2 from the germline V gene are SGHNT and YENEEA. V shed 5 bases, J shed 5 bases, and the junction held 8 bases outside the gene matches. Sequenced by immunoSEQ multiplex PCR; TCRdb stores in-frame clones only, minus some. The table lists over 400,000 clones, roughly nine tenths of them singletons. The TCR was taken from a woman aged 45-59 years with COVID-19, enrolled during active disease. The material sequenced was peripheral blood. J is TRBJ2-5 and V is TRBV11-3, with 10 nucleotides matching TRBD2. CDR3 region: CASSAGTSVSETQYF. CDR3 DNA sequence: TGTGCCAGCAGCGCCGGGACTAGCGTCAGTGAGACCCAGTACTTC.